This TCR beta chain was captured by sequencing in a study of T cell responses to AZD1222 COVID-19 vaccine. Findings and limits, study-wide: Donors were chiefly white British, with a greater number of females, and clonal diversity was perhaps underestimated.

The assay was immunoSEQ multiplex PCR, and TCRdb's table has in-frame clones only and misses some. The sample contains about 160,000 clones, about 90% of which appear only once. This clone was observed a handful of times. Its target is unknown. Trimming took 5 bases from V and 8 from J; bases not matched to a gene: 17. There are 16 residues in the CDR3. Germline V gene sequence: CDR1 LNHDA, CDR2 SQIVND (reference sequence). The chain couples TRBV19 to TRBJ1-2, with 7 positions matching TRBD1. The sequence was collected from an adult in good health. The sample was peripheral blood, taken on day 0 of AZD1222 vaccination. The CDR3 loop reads CASSFPADRAERGYTF. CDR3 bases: TGTGCCAGTAGTTTCCCCGCCGACAGGGCCGAGCGGGGCTACACCTTC.